This T cell receptor beta chain was recorded in a study of blood T cell repertoires in COVID-19. On the study more broadly: Acute-phase and convalescent COVID-19 samples originated in the United States, Italy and Spain. From T cells, B-cell-depleted T cells, or PBMCs came the material, which was cDNA or gDNA.

Authors' analysis steps: Nucleated cell number was recorded as an estimate derived from reference gene primer amplification. Sequencing used immunoSEQ multiplex PCR; TCRdb keeps in-frame clones, though not all of them. That table gives V, J and clone size, and the DNA gave D and trimming. The data show some 350,000 clones, 87% seen once. V dropped 0 bases and J dropped 7 bases, with 14 bases sitting between them. The CDR3 extends over 16 amino acids. Germline assignment: CDR1 SGHNT and CDR2 YYREEE (reference sequence). The recovered donors of Cohort 3 showed two negative PCRs, clearance, or symptom resolution.

The TCR was taken from a woman in her twenties or thirties who had recovered from COVID-19. The specimen was PBMCs or T cells enriched from blood (not recorded which). The rearrangement joins TRBV5-4 to TRBJ1-6, with D possibly matching TRBD1 (6 bases). CDR3: CASSLAVWDMNSPLHF. The CDR3 region has the DNA TGTGCCAGCAGCTTGGCCGTGTGGGACATGAATTCACCCCTCCACTTT.